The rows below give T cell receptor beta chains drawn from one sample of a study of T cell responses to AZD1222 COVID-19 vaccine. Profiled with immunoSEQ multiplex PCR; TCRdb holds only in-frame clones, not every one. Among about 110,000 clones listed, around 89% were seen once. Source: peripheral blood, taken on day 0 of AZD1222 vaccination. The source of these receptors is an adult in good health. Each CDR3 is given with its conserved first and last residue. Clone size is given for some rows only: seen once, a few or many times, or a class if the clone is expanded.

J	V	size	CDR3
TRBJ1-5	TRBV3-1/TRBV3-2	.	CASSQSTGSNQPQHF
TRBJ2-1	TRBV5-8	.	CASSLRGREGEQFF
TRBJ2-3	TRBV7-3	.	CASSPGTAGHTQYF
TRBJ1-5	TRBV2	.	CASSDGVSNQPQHF
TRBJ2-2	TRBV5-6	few	CASSPGGVNTGELFF
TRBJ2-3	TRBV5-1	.	CASRGDTDTQYF
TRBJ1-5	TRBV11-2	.	CASSLEPGGPPHNQPQHF
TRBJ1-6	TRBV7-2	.	CASSPRPHRMINSPLHF
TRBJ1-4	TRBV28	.	CASSTVLGGAEKLFF
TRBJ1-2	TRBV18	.	CASSPATGGNYGYTF
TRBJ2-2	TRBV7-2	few	CASSPTGKELFF
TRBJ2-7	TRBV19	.	CASRPSRTALANEQYF
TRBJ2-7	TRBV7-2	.	CASSFQTGGRAYEQYF
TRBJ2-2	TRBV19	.	CASSSPGRKTGELFF
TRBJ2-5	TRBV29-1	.	CSVVGRGLRETQYF
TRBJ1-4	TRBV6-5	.	CASRVTGGYEKLFF
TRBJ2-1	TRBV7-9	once	CASSLVVAREQFF
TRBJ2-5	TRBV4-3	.	CASSQDADSPAGTQYF
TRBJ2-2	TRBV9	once	CASGVAGTGELFF
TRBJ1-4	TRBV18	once	CASSLDSFEKLFF
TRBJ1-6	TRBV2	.	CASSEIGGRDNSPLHF
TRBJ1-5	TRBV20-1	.	CSASSHQAVVQPQHF
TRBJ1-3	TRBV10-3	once	CAIGPGSTSGNTIYF
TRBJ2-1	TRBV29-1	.	CSVELPGKVNEQFF
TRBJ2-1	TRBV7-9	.	CASSPAALYNEQFF
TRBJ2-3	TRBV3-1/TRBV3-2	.	CASSQERGYTDTQYF
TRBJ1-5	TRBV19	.	CASSITGTGHNQPQHF
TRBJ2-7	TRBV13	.	CASSGQGLALHEQYF
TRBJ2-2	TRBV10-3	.	CAINDERKNTGELFF
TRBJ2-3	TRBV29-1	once	CSALRGAGASGHYF
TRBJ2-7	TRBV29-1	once	CSVTGTHPEQYF
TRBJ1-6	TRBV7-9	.	CASSGRDRGLDSPLHF
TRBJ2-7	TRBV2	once	CASRAPGLAGAEQYF
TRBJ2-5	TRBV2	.	CASSLQDGRGTQYF
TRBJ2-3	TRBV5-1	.	CASSFGTSTDTQYF
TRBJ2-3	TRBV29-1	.	CSVGGITSGRTDTQYF
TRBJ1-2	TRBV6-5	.	CASSYSQGGYTF
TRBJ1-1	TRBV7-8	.	CASSMGQGATEAFF
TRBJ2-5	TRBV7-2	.	CASSLDWSKETQYF
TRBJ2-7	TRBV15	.	CATSRDLAGGRAYEQYF
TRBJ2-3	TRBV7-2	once	CASRKGVAVSTDTQYF
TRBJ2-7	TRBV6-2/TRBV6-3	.	CASSYAGGEQYF
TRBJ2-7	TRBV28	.	CASSLYNRGHPTYEQYF
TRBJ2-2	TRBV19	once	CASSGSSGGGELFF
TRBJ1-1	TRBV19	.	CASSIDRDTEAFF